This TCR beta chain emerged from a study of early T cells in non-severe SARS-CoV-2 infection. Study-level information: The authors sequenced bulk RNA from unsorted whole blood, leaving chains unpaired. Study conclusions and caveats: There was a bias toward anti-spike CD8 responses in VDJdb matching, which missed private and CD4 specificities.

Unique molecular identifiers tagged individual cDNA molecules. TCRdb reanalysed the 5' RACE reads using MiXCR and keeps one entry per CDR3 protein. The table shows about 64,000 distinct CDR3 sequences, with 11% occurring only once. Trimming stripped 1 base from V and 5 bases from J, with 10 bases between. CDR1 is SGHDT, CDR2 YYEEEE, per germline. This CDR3 contains 14 residues. As to this clonotype: What it recognizes is unknown.

This specimen was whole blood, taken at baseline. This TCR was sampled from an adult who was a healthcare worker with PCR-confirmed SARS-CoV-2 infection or an uninfected control (not recorded which). This sequence joins TRBV5-6 and TRBJ1-5, with D possibly TRBD1 on 6 matching bases. The CDR3 region has the DNA TGTGCCAGCAGCTTGTGGGGGCAAGATCAGCCCCAGCATTTT. It is translated as CASSLWGQDQPQHF.